The 24 T cell receptor beta chains given below trace back to one sample, sequenced in a study of chemoradiotherapy in HPV16-positive cancers. The table came from immunoSEQ multiplex PCR; TCRdb's copy has only in-frame clones and leaves some out. This table has 8,400 or so clones, over 70% appearing once. The biological material was taken from a patient who underwent chemoradiotherapy. These receptors came from a human donor with HPV-associated anogenital cancer.

The J gene is TRBJ2-7, the V gene TRBV6-6; D is possibly TRBD1 (5 bases). CDR3 length: 14 residues. Germline V gene lookup returns CDR1 MNHNY and CDR2 SVGAGI (reference sequence). Trimming shortened V by 7 bases and J by 0 bases, and 13 bases separated the two germline ends. The CDR3 DNA sequence: TGTGCCAGCAACCCGACAGATAGCTCCTACGAGCAGTACTTC. It specifies CASNPTDSSYEQYF.

The chain has TRBV7-9 and TRBJ2-2; D is unclear. The V gene lost 2 bases and the J gene lost 7 bases, with 5 bases spanning the gap. This CDR3 spans 12 amino acids. Germline loops: CDR1 SEHNR, CDR2 FQNEAQ (reference sequence). The CDR3 region has the DNA TGTGCCAGCAGCTTAATTAGCGGGGAGCTGTTTTTT. It specifies CASSLISGELFF.

This clone was seen a few times. The chain has TRBV7-9 and TRBJ1-1; maybe TRBD1 (5 bases). Trimming left V 5 bases short and J 1 base short, with 8 bases between. This CDR3 has 13 residues. Germline V gene lookup returns CDR1 SEHNR and CDR2 FQNEAQ (reference sequence). The CDR3 loop reads CASSHTGNTEAFF. In DNA, the CDR3 is TGTGCCAGCAGCCACACAGGGAACACTGAAGCTTTCTTT.

In its sample, this clone was seen a few times. This chain connects TRBV7-2 to TRBJ2-4; the match to TRBD1 covers 7 bases. CDR1 and CDR2 (germline): SGHTA, FQGNSA. V lost 2 bases, J lost 4 bases, and 2 bases stayed unmatched. This CDR3 has 14 amino acids. As DNA, the CDR3 is TGTGCCAGCAGCTTACGGGGACAGAAAAACATTCAGTACTTC. Protein: CASSLRGQKNIQYF.

The sample holds a few counts of this clone. The chain is built from TRBV2 and TRBJ2-1; D remains unclear. Looked up from germline, CDR1 is SNHLY and CDR2 is FYNNEI. This CDR3 spans 12 amino acids. The CDR3 DNA reads TGTGTCGTAGTGGCTTCCTACAATGAGCAGTTCTTC. Translation gives CVVVASYNEQFF.

This chain connects TRBV19 to TRBJ2-5; either TRBD1 or TRBD2 may supply D (6 bases each). The tail of the sequence fits TRBJ2-7 better, so the J call may be wrong. Germline V CDR1 and CDR2: LNHDA, SQIVND (reference sequence). The CDR3 extends over 16 amino acids. For the CDR3, the DNA is TGTGCCAGTAGTAGGGGGGCTGGTGGACAATTCTACGAGCAGTACTTC. Amino acid sequence: CASSRGAGGQFYEQYF.

The rearrangement links TRBV5-1 to TRBJ2-2; the D gene is possibly TRBD2 (7 bases). V lost 8 bases and J 4 bases, leaving 21 bases between the germline ends. This CDR3 is 16 amino acids long. Germline V lookup: CDR1 SGHRS, CDR2 YFSETQ. CDR3 protein: CASTLGGGGSTGELFF. The CDR3 nucleotides read TGCGCCAGTACCCTGGGAGGGGGAGGCAGCACCGGGGAGCTGTTTTTT.

V usage is TRBV10-3 and J usage is TRBJ2-3, with a weak D call TRBD2 (6 bases). CDR1 and CDR2 from the germline V gene are ENHRY and SYGVKD. The CDR3 consists of 17 residues. V dropped 0 bases and J dropped 2 bases, with 15 bases sitting between them. CDR3 sequence (DNA): TGTGCCATCAGTGAGTCGGTAGCGGCGACCGCCACAGATACGCAGTATTTT. Its translation: CAISESVAATATDTQYF.

In its sample, this clone was seen a few times. The gene calls are TRBV4-1 and TRBJ1-5, with a possible D match to TRBD1 (6 bases). Between the trimmed V and J ends, which lost 4 bases and 4 bases, there was a span of 14 bases. Germline CDR1 reads MGHRA; CDR2 reads YSYEKL. The CDR3 totals 15 residues. The CDR3 reads CASSPTGGGNQPQHF. In nucleotides, the CDR3 is TGCGCCAGCAGCCCCACAGGAGGGGGAAATCAGCCCCAGCATTTT.

V gene TRBV10-2 combines with J gene TRBJ2-3; TRBD2 aligns across 8 bases. The CDR3 is 15 amino acids. Germline CDR1 reads WSHSY; CDR2 reads SAAADI. J lost 2 bases, V lost 6 bases, and 7 bases had no gene match. The CDR3 loop reads CASRSLRGATDTQYF. The CDR3 bases are TGCGCCAGCAGGAGTTTGCGGGGGGCCACAGATACGCAGTATTTT.

The chain combines TRBV7-2 with TRBJ2-5; D gene unclear. The V end lost 2 bases, the J end lost 5 bases, and 15 bases lay between the germline ends. Germline CDR1 SGHTA, CDR2 FQGNSA. The CDR3 loop spans 15 amino acids. CDR3 protein: CASSLTQTVFETQYF. In nucleotides, the CDR3 is TGTGCCAGCAGCTTAACCCAGACGGTGTTTGAGACCCAGTACTTC.

This chain uses TRBV6-1 with TRBJ1-4; D might be TRBD1 (5 bases). V lost 5 bases and J lost 3, with 13 bases in between. The CDR3 totals 15 residues. Germline assignment: CDR1 MNHNS and CDR2 SASEGT. CDR3 loop: CASSHLTAPNEKLFF. The CDR3 nucleotides read TGTGCCAGCAGTCACCTGACAGCCCCTAATGAAAAACTGTTTTTT.

This clone was recorded once. The chain links TRBV19 to TRBJ2-5; 10 bases are a match to TRBD1. The CDR3 covers 15 residues. Germline lookup yields CDR1 LNHDA and CDR2 SQIVND (reference sequence). Losses at the gene ends were 5 bases for V and 2 bases for J; bases not matched to a gene: 5. CDR3 in amino acids: CASSFGTGEQETQYF. CDR3 nucleotides: TGTGCCAGTAGTTTCGGGACAGGGGAACAAGAGACCCAGTACTTC.

In this sample, this clone turned up once. J is TRBJ2-2 and V is TRBV30; 11 nucleotides align to TRBD2. V gave up 0 bases and J gave up 5 bases; unmatched junction bases: 5. Germline loops: CDR1 GTSNPN, CDR2 SVGIG (reference sequence). The CDR3 is 16 residues long. Here the CDR3 reads CAWSVRASGRTGELFF. In nucleotides, the CDR3 is TGTGCCTGGAGTGTACGGGCTAGCGGGAGGACCGGGGAGCTGTTTTTT.

The CDR3 nucleotides read TGTGCCAGCAGACCGCTAGCGGGGGCCTACGAGCAGTACTTC. This sequence encodes CASRPLAGAYEQYF. The chain combines TRBV6-5 with TRBJ2-7, with 10 bases lining up with TRBD2. V lost 6 bases, J lost 2 bases, and 4 bases stayed unmatched. CDR1 MNHEY and CDR2 SVGAGI come from the germline V gene. This CDR3 is 14 amino acids long.

This clone was counted only a few times. For the CDR3, the DNA is TGCAGCGGAGTCTCCCTCGGGACCCAGTACTTC. Its translation: CSGVSLGTQYF. The chain links TRBV29-1 to TRBJ2-5; D not resolved. Trimming removed 7 bases from V and 7 bases from J, with 13 bases in between. Germline V CDR1 and CDR2: SQVTM, ANQGSEA. CDR3 length: 11 amino acids.

V and J are TRBV2 and TRBJ1-2; 7 bases match TRBD1. V lost 7 bases to trimming and J lost 6 bases; unmatched junction nucleotides: 11. The CDR3 contains 14 residues. Germline lookup yields CDR1 SNHLY and CDR2 FYNNEI. The CDR3 region has the DNA TGTGCCAGCAAGTGGGAGGGGGCGCTTGATGGCTACACCTTC. It specifies CASKWEGALDGYTF.

This chain joins TRBV19 and TRBJ2-1, with D unclear. CDR1 and CDR2 (germline): LNHDA, SQIVND (reference sequence). Deletions cut 6 bases from V and 7 bases from J, with 16 bases between. This CDR3 comprises 14 residues. CDR3 region: CASRGLGPRNEQFF. The CDR3 DNA reads TGTGCCAGTAGGGGTTTAGGCCCTAGAAATGAGCAGTTCTTC.

Comment on this clone: The same CDR3 can be traced to other DNA sequences in this sample. V and J are TRBV2 and TRBJ2-1; TRBD1 aligns across 7 bases. This CDR3 has 13 residues. Germline values: CDR1 SNHLY, CDR2 FYNNEI. Trimming cost V 7 bases and J 3 bases; bases outside gene matches: 3. The CDR3 bases are TGTGCCAGCATGAGGGGGCTCTACAATGAGCAGTTCTTC. Residues: CASMRGLYNEQFF.

V gene TRBV5-6 combines with J gene TRBJ1-2, with unresolved D. The CDR3 length is 13 residues. V was trimmed by 0 bases and J by 4 bases, leaving 7 bases between them. Per germline, CDR1 SGHDT and CDR2 YYEEEE. CDR3 region: CASSLGGSYGYTF. The CDR3 coding sequence is TGTGCCAGCAGCTTGGGGGGAAGCTATGGCTACACCTTC.

In its sample, this clone was seen once. The chain has TRBV6-6 and TRBJ2-7; perhaps D is TRBD1 or TRBD2 (5 bases each). The CDR3 is 13 residues long. The V end lost 2 bases, the J end lost 3 bases, and 8 bases lay between the germline ends. CDR1 and CDR2 (germline): MNHNY, SVGAGI (reference sequence). The CDR3 DNA reads as TGTGCCAGCAGTTACCGGGACGGCTACGAGCAGTACTTC. Translation: CASSYRDGYEQYF.

This chain connects TRBV28 to TRBJ2-1; either TRBD1 or TRBD2 may fit D (5 bases each). The CDR3 consists of 17 residues. The germline V and J ends were trimmed by 5 bases and 0 bases, with 17 bases remaining between them. Germline assignment: CDR1 MDHEN and CDR2 SYDVKM. CDR3 sequence (DNA): TGTGCCAGCAGTCACTCGGGATGGGGGACCTCCTACAATGAGCAGTTCTTC. Translating gives CASSHSGWGTSYNEQFF. Full variable domain (remainder filled in from reference TRBV28 and TRBJ2-1): DVKVTQSSRYLVKRTGEKVFLECVQDMDHENMFWYRQDPGLGLRLIYFSYDVKMKEKGDIPEGYSVSREKKERFSLILESASTNQTSMYLCASSHSGWGTSYNEQFFGPGTRLTVL.

This chain connects TRBV4-3 to TRBJ2-2; 8 bases line up with TRBD1. J gave up 7 bases and V 4 bases, and 5 bases lay outside the gene matches. Germline V gene data show CDR1 as LGHNA and CDR2 as YSLEER. The CDR3 is 14 residues long. CDR3: CASSPGGADGELFF. In DNA, the CDR3 is TGCGCCAGCAGCCCAGGGGGCGCGGACGGGGAGCTGTTTTTT.

The chain uses TRBV6-1 and TRBJ1-2; 7 bases map to TRBD1. The CDR3 is made up of 14 amino acids. J was trimmed by 4 bases and V by 5 bases; bases with no gene match: 7. From germline, CDR1 is MNHNS and CDR2 SASEGT. CDR3 amino acids: CASSTTRDSYGYTF. The CDR3 DNA sequence: TGTGCCAGCAGTACGACCCGGGACAGCTATGGCTACACCTTC.